The next 30 T cell receptor beta chains were all read from a single sample in a study of T cell responses to AZD1222 COVID-19 vaccine. TCRdb's table, derived via immunoSEQ multiplex PCR, lists solely in-frame clones and lacks some. This table holds tens of thousands of clones, roughly 90% found once. Sample: peripheral blood, taken on day 0 of AZD1222 vaccination. These receptor sequences come from an adult in good health.

This chain links TRBV28 with TRBJ1-4, with D unresolved. Germline V CDR1 and CDR2: MDHEN, SYDVKM. The CDR3 totals 13 residues. Trimming removed 3 bases from V and 6 bases from J, with 8 bases in between. The CDR3 region is CASSFRTHEKLFF. CDR3 bases: TGTGCCAGCAGTTTTAGGACTCATGAAAAACTGTTTTTT.

In its sample, this clone was seen once. The rearrangement uses TRBV11-2 and TRBJ1-2; 8 bases line up with TRBD1. The ends lost 1 base at V and 4 bases at J; junction bases unmatched: 5. The V gene's germline CDR1 is SGHAT and CDR2 FQNNGV. This CDR3 region has 15 residues. CDR3 residues: CASSLGPGTGYGYTF. The CDR3 DNA is TGTGCCAGCAGCTTAGGACCCGGGACAGGCTATGGCTACACCTTC.

The rearrangement links TRBV7-2 to TRBJ2-2; a possible D gene is TRBD2 (5 bases). V gave up 1 base and J gave up 4 bases, with 7 bases separating them. The CDR3 loop spans 14 amino acids. Germline lookup yields CDR1 SGHTA and CDR2 FQGNSA. The CDR3 region is CASSLDGSTGELFF. For the CDR3, the DNA is TGTGCCAGCAGCTTAGATGGGAGCACCGGGGAGCTGTTTTTT.

V is TRBV7-9 and J is TRBJ2-7; TRBD2 matches 7 bases. J lost 1 base, V lost 5 bases, and 11 bases had no gene match. Per the germline V gene, CDR1 is SEHNR and CDR2 is FQNEAQ (reference sequence). The CDR3 runs 16 residues. Here the CDR3 DNA reads TGTGCCAGCAGCCCCCCGGGGTCGCGGGGGTCCTACGAGCAGTACTTC. It specifies CASSPPGSRGSYEQYF.

The chain has TRBV28 and TRBJ1-2; no definite D call. Germline V gene sequence: CDR1 MDHEN, CDR2 SYDVKM. The CDR3 contains 11 residues. V lost 6 bases and J lost 4, with 6 bases in between. The CDR3 loop reads CASSQAYGYTF. CDR3 DNA: TGTGCCAGCAGCCAGGCCTATGGCTACACCTTC.

V gene TRBV6-5 combines with J gene TRBJ1-1; 8 bases align to TRBD1. The V segment lost 4 bases and the J segment 4 bases; nucleotides outside the gene matches: 5. The CDR3 totals 14 residues. CDR1 and CDR2 from the germline V gene are MNHEY and SVGAGI. CDR3 sequence (DNA): TGTGCCAGCAGTTCCGTTACAGGGGGCACTGAAGCTTTCTTT. The encoded protein is CASSSVTGGTEAFF.

J is TRBJ2-3 and V is TRBV19, with TRBD2 matching over 8 bases. Germline V lookup: CDR1 LNHDA, CDR2 SQIVND (reference sequence). This CDR3 comprises 16 residues. V gave up 5 bases and J gave up 2 bases; unmatched junction bases: 9. CDR3 amino acids: CASSPRQGLDTDTQYF. The CDR3 coding sequence is TGTGCCAGTAGTCCGCGGCAGGGACTAGACACAGATACGCAGTATTTT.

For the CDR3, the DNA is TGTGCCAGCTCACCTCTAGGTCCGGGACAGGAAAATCAGCCCCAGCATTTT. Its protein product is CASSPLGPGQENQPQHF. This chain uses TRBV18 with TRBJ1-5; 8 positions match TRBD1. Germline V gene lookup returns CDR1 KGHSH and CDR2 LQKENI. The CDR3 runs to 17 residues. Germline trimming cut 3 bases from V and 4 bases from J; bases unmatched to any gene: 11.

The chain carries TRBV25-1 and TRBJ2-3; unclear D gene. CDR1 and CDR2 from the germline V gene are MGHDK and SYGVNS. There are 16 residues in the CDR3. Trimming left V 0 bases short and J 2 bases short, with 12 bases between. The CDR3 DNA reads as TGTGCCAGCAGTGAATATTCTGACGGAAACACAGATACGCAGTATTTT. Protein: CASSEYSDGNTDTQYF.

The chain employs TRBV20-1 and TRBJ2-1; 7 bases fit TRBD2. The ends lost 4 bases at V and 14 bases at J; junction bases unmatched: 8. This CDR3 comprises 11 residues. Germline loops: CDR1 DFQATT, CDR2 SNEGSKA (reference sequence). CDR3 nucleotides: TGCAGTGCTACCCAGCGGGATCAGAAGTTCTTC. Its translation: CSATQRDQKFF.

The V call is TRBV3-1 (or the pseudogene TRBV3-2), the J call TRBJ1-5, with D unresolved. The germline gives CDR1 LGHDT, CDR2 YNNKEL (reference sequence). The CDR3 contains 14 residues. Trimming stripped 1 base from V and 3 bases from J, with 7 bases between. The CDR3 here is CASSQGVYNQPQHF. CDR3 nucleotides: TGTGCCAGCAGCCAAGGAGTATACAATCAGCCCCAGCATTTT.

This rearrangement joins TRBV12-3 or TRBV12-4 to TRBJ1-2; D uncertain. Trimming pared 4 bases from V and 2 bases from J, leaving 5 bases between. The CDR3 spans 12 residues. The CDR3 sequence: CASSSQNYGYTF. The DNA for the CDR3 is TGTGCCAGCAGTTCTCAGAACTATGGCTACACCTTC.

The chain uses TRBV25-1 and TRBJ1-1, with D possibly being TRBD1 (5 bases). The CDR3 has 15 amino acids. CDR1 is MGHDK and CDR2 is SYGVNS in the germline V gene. The germline V and J ends were trimmed by 5 bases and 1 base, with 14 bases remaining between them. The CDR3 is CASSRMSGGNTEAFF. As DNA, the CDR3 is TGTGCCAGCAGTCGAATGTCGGGGGGGAACACTGAAGCTTTCTTT.

This rearrangement joins TRBV3-1 (or the pseudogene TRBV3-2) to TRBJ1-3; D is ambiguous. The length of the CDR3 is 11 residues. Germline V gene sequence: CDR1 LGHDT, CDR2 YNNKEL (reference sequence). V lost 7 bases to trimming and J lost 4 bases, with 5 bases between them. CDR3 coding DNA: TGTGCCAGCACCTTCGGAAACACCATATATTTT. Residues: CASTFGNTIYF.

In the case of this clone: At one boundary the junction diverges from the germline segment, which might be a read error. CDR3 amino acids: CASSRDSSMNEKLFF. Written as DNA, the CDR3 is TGTGCCAGCAGTCGGGACAGCTCCATGAATGAAAAGCTGTTTTTT. This sequence joins TRBV27 and TRBJ1-4, with TRBD1 matching over 7 bases. Per the germline V gene, CDR1 is MNHEY and CDR2 is SMNVEV (reference sequence). The CDR3 has 15 residues.

J is TRBJ1-1 and V is TRBV28, with 7 bases identical to TRBD1. The CDR3 runs 15 residues. J gave up 0 bases and V 4 bases, and 5 bases lay outside the gene matches. Germline assignment: CDR1 MDHEN and CDR2 SYDVKM. The CDR3 protein is CASSWRTGMNTEAFF. The DNA of the CDR3 is TGTGCCAGCAGTTGGAGGACAGGAATGAACACTGAAGCTTTCTTT.

As concerns this clone: Germline is not matched at one junction end, which may reflect a read error. Other DNA sequences within the sample encode an identical CDR3. The chain recombines TRBV10-3 with TRBJ1-2; TRBD1 aligns across 7 bases. CDR3 length: 16 amino acids. CDR1 and CDR2 from the germline V gene are ENHRY and SYGVKD. CDR3 in amino acids: CAISESARGVNYGYTF. CDR3 nucleotide sequence: TGTGCCATCAGCGAGTCGGCCAGGGGGGTAAACTATGGCTACACCTTC.

This rearrangement joins TRBV6-1 to TRBJ2-7; 9 positions agree with TRBD2. The CDR3 is made up of 17 amino acids. V shed 4 bases, J shed 0 bases, and the junction held 10 bases outside the gene matches. From germline, CDR1 is MNHNS and CDR2 SASEGT. This CDR3 is CASSALAGTLSSYEQYF. The CDR3 DNA follows: TGTGCCAGCAGTGCCCTAGCGGGGACCCTAAGCTCCTACGAGCAGTACTTC.

Only a few counts were recorded for this clone. The V call is TRBV7-2, the J call TRBJ1-3; D call uncertain. CDR1 is SGHTA and CDR2 is FQGNSA in the germline V gene. V dropped 1 base and J dropped 2 bases, with 6 bases sitting between them. This CDR3 is 14 amino acids long. The CDR3 DNA is TGTGCCAGCAGCTTAGTTCAGCCTGGAAACACCATATATTTT. It codes for CASSLVQPGNTIYF.

The rearrangement joins TRBV5-4 to TRBJ2-7, with TRBD2 matching 8 bases. There are 15 residues in the CDR3. V was pared by 2 bases and J by 6 bases, with 10 bases of the junction left unmatched. CDR1 and CDR2 from the germline V gene are SGHNT and YYREEE (reference sequence). In DNA form, the CDR3 reads TGTGCCAGCAGCTTTGCCGGGACTAGTGTCGGCGAGCAGTACTTC. It yields the protein CASSFAGTSVGEQYF.

The V call is TRBV20-1, the J call TRBJ2-3; the match to TRBD2 covers 9 bases. The V gene end was trimmed by 3 bases and the J gene end by 4 bases; junction bases not matched to a gene: 5. CDR1 is DFQATT and CDR2 is SNEGSKA in the germline V gene (reference sequence). This CDR3 has 14 residues. This CDR3 is CSASPSGDSDTQYF. The CDR3 DNA follows: TGCAGTGCTAGTCCTAGCGGGGACTCAGATACGCAGTATTTT.

V and J are TRBV5-1 and TRBJ2-3, with 10 bases aligning to TRBD2. This CDR3 is built from 15 residues. J gave up 3 bases and V 4 bases, and 5 bases lay outside the gene matches. Germline V gene sequence: CDR1 SGHRS, CDR2 YFSETQ. CDR3 DNA: TGCGCCAGCAGCCCCAAGACTAGCGGGACAGATACGCAGTATTTT. Encoded protein: CASSPKTSGTDTQYF. The full variable domain, completed using reference TRBV5-1 and TRBJ2-3, is KAGVTQTPRYLIKTRGQQVTLSCSPISGHRSVSWYQQTPGQGLQFLFEYFSETQRNKGNFPGRFSGRQFSNSRSEMNVSTLELGDSALYLCASSPKTSGTDTQYFGPGTRLTVL.

The count of this clone is one. The chain recombines TRBV27 with TRBJ2-5; D uncertain. Trimming cost V 5 bases and J 7 bases, with 20 bases left between them. The V gene's germline CDR1 is MNHEY and CDR2 SMNVEV (reference sequence). The CDR3 has 15 amino acids. CDR3: CASSPARLGDVTQYF. The CDR3 bases are TGTGCCAGCAGTCCCGCGAGGCTTGGGGATGTGACCCAGTACTTC.

This chain joins TRBV6-2 or TRBV6-3 and TRBJ1-5; D gene uncertain. From germline, CDR1 is MNHEY and CDR2 SVGEGT. Trimming shortened V by 4 bases and J by 0 bases, and 22 bases separated the two germline ends. The CDR3 covers 19 residues. CDR3 amino acids: CASSSLSAGWFYSNQPQHF. The DNA for the CDR3 is TGTGCCAGCAGTTCCTTATCAGCGGGATGGTTCTATAGCAATCAGCCCCAGCATTTT.

V gene TRBV19 combines with J gene TRBJ2-2; D not certain. From germline, CDR1 is LNHDA and CDR2 SQIVND (reference sequence). The V gene lost 3 bases and the J gene lost 5 bases, with 10 bases spanning the gap. This CDR3 has 14 amino acids. CDR3 DNA: TGTGCCAGTAGTATCTTGTCCGGGACCGGGGAGCTGTTTTTT. This gives the protein CASSILSGTGELFF.

The DNA of the CDR3 is TGTGCCAGCAGCCAAGAAGGCAGGGCCATCTATGGCTACACCTTC. It codes for CASSQEGRAIYGYTF. This sequence joins TRBV3-1 (or the pseudogene TRBV3-2) and TRBJ1-2, with D tentatively TRBD1 (5 bases). CDR1 is LGHDT, CDR2 YNNKEL, per germline (reference sequence). This CDR3 is built from 15 residues. The V gene lost 0 bases and the J gene lost 4 bases, with 12 bases spanning the gap.

The CDR3 DNA reads as TGTGCCAGCAGTGCCATTTTTACAGGGTACAATGAGCAGTTCTTC. Its protein is CASSAIFTGYNEQFF. V is TRBV25-1 and J is TRBJ2-1; the D gene is possibly TRBD1 (6 bases). V lost 4 bases and J lost 4, with 14 bases in between. Looked up from germline, CDR1 is MGHDK and CDR2 is SYGVNS. CDR3 length: 15 residues.

The chain uses TRBV2 and TRBJ2-3; no clear D. This CDR3 comprises 13 residues. Trimming cost V 4 bases and J 1 base, with 6 bases left between them. From germline, CDR1 is SNHLY and CDR2 FYNNEI. As DNA, the CDR3 is TGTGCCAGCAGTGTTCCGGGCACAGATACGCAGTATTTT. This encodes CASSVPGTDTQYF.

Turning to this clone: The sample contains more than one DNA sequence encoding this CDR3. The chain uses TRBV5-1 and TRBJ1-5, with unresolved D. V was clipped by 0 bases and J by 3 bases, with 7 bases between them. From germline, CDR1 is SGHRS and CDR2 YFSETQ. The CDR3 contains 14 residues. CDR3 region: CASSLDGVNQPQHF. CDR3 DNA sequence: TGCGCCAGCAGCTTGGATGGGGTCAATCAGCCCCAGCATTTT.

This clone occurred once. The chain combines TRBV10-3 with TRBJ1-1; 11 positions agree with TRBD1. There are 15 residues in the CDR3. Germline CDR1 is ENHRY and CDR2 is SYGVKD. After removal of 4 bases from V and 5 bases from J, the junction contained 6 bases not matched to a gene. The DNA for the CDR3 is TGTGCCATCAGTGGTCCAGGACAGGGGGCAACTGAAGCTTTCTTT. It encodes CAISGPGQGATEAFF.